Reported below is one T cell receptor beta chain. The sample belongs to a study of blood T cell repertoires in COVID-19. Across the study: In each case, the material was cDNA or gDNA derived from T cells, B-cell-depleted T cells, or PBMCs.

Germline CDR1 reads SGHRS; CDR2 reads YFSETQ. The CDR3 is made up of 16 amino acids. The V and J ends lost 4 bases and 4 bases, in that order; junction bases with no gene match: 9. The repertoire was sequenced with immunoSEQ multiplex PCR; TCRdb's copy has only in-frame clones and lacks some. In the table there are about 270,000 clones, more than 75% of which are singletons. The clonotype comes from a man aged 40-50 years with active or convalescent COVID-19. The gene calls are TRBV5-1 and TRBJ1-3; TRBD1 matches 9 bases. The sample comprised peripheral blood. The CDR3 DNA sequence: TGCGCCAGCAGCGCCTACGGGACAGGGAACGGAAACACCATATATTTT. Translating gives CASSAYGTGNGNTIYF.